This T cell receptor beta chain was retrieved from a study of CD8+CD57+ T cells in acquired aplastic anemia. Study in general: An average of roughly 3.2 ug of DNA was obtained from sorted CD4+ and CD8+ cells.

Overall study findings and caveats: With respect to CD8+ Simpson's diversity, patients and controls did not differ significantly. Patients and controls were found to share roughly 31 CD8+ CDR3 sequences.

Patients picked for sequencing had shown CD8+CD57+ cell expansion detected by flow cytometry. Patients were untreated when blood was sampled. For CDR3 and TCR beta VDJ profiling, genomic DNA was the template used. TCRdb itself ran the reads through MiXCR, one entry per CDR3 protein. The sample consists of fewer than 300,000 distinct CDR3 sequences, roughly 82% of them appearing once. Germline V gene sequence: CDR1 SGHVS, CDR2 FQNEAQ. The CDR3 runs 13 residues. This clonotype was detected only once. Its antigen remains unidentified. This likely comes from a read error, as the CDR3 has no conserved phenylalanine or tryptophan at its end.

This sequence originates from a human donor with aplastic anemia. Sample: sorted CD4+, CD8+, or CD8+CD57+ T cells (not recorded which) from PBMCs. V and J are TRBV7-8 and TRBJ2-3, with D hard to call. CDR3 sequence reads: CASGDDRTETQYS. The CDR3 nucleotides are TGTGCCAGCGGCGATGATCGAACAGAGACGCAGTATTCT.